A single sample is the source of the 8 T cell receptor beta chains below, sequenced in a study of blood T cell repertoires in COVID-19. Data came from immunoSEQ multiplex PCR; TCRdb stores just in-frame clones and leaves some out. Counted here are 85,000 to 130,000 clones, 87% occurring once; the ten biggest clones make up about 15%. The specimen was peripheral blood. These receptors came from a man between 50 and 59 years old with acute or convalescent COVID-19.

The chain combines TRBV23-1 with TRBJ1-1; 7 bases agree with TRBD1. TRBV23-1 is reported as an ORF; its role is uncertain. The CDR3 runs to 12 residues. J was trimmed by 5 bases and V by 7 bases; bases with no gene match: 4. This CDR3 is CASTTGWTEAFF. CDR3 sequence (DNA): TGCGCCAGCACGACAGGGTGGACTGAAGCTTTCTTT.

The chain couples TRBV19 to TRBJ1-5; D possibly corresponds to TRBD1 (5 bases). Germline V gives CDR1 LNHDA, CDR2 SQIVND (reference sequence). This CDR3 is 13 amino acids long. V lost 5 bases, J lost 5 bases, and 10 bases lay in between. The DNA for the CDR3 is TGTGCCAGTAGTTGGAGGGGAGATCAGCCCCAGCATTTT. Protein sequence: CASSWRGDQPQHF.

V gene TRBV3-1 (or the pseudogene TRBV3-2) combines with J gene TRBJ1-2, with TRBD1 matching over 8 bases. The ends lost 1 base at V and 6 bases at J; junction bases unmatched: 7. This CDR3 is built from 15 residues. CDR1 and CDR2 from the germline V gene are LGHDT and YNNKEL (reference sequence). Here the CDR3 DNA reads TGTGCCAGCAGCCAAGTGAGGCAGGGGGCAGATGGCTACACCTTC. Amino acids: CASSQVRQGADGYTF.

The chain carries TRBV19 and TRBJ2-5; TRBD1 agrees at 7 bases. The length of the CDR3 is 15 residues. The V gene's germline CDR1 is LNHDA and CDR2 SQIVND (reference sequence). J lost 0 bases, V lost 5 bases, and 6 bases had no gene match. CDR3 in amino acids: CASSPMTGYQETQYF. The CDR3 DNA reads TGTGCCAGTAGTCCTATGACAGGGTACCAAGAGACCCAGTACTTC.

The rearrangement uses TRBV4-2 and TRBJ2-2; possibly TRBD2 for D (5 bases). Per the germline V gene, CDR1 is LGHNA and CDR2 is YNFKEQ. CDR3 length: 13 residues. V dropped 4 bases and J dropped 8 bases, with 11 bases sitting between them. CDR3 region: CASSLSVLGELFF. In DNA, the CDR3 is TGTGCCAGCAGCCTTAGCGTGCTGGGGGAGCTGTTTTTT.

V gene TRBV5-4 combines with J gene TRBJ1-2; tentative D call: TRBD1 (6 bases). Trimming shortened V by 2 bases and J by 8 bases, and 10 bases separated the two germline ends. CDR1 and CDR2 from the germline V gene are SGHNT and YYREEE (reference sequence). There are 12 residues in the CDR3. The DNA for the CDR3 is TGTGCCAGCAGCTTTACAGGGCGCGGCTACACCTTC. Its translation is CASSFTGRGYTF.

This clone turned up a few times. The chain couples TRBV4-1 to TRBJ2-1; 8 nucleotides agree with TRBD2. This CDR3 region has 16 residues. V trimming: 1 base; J trimming: 6 bases; junction bases outside the gene matches: 8. Germline CDR1 is MGHRA and CDR2 is YSYEKL. The CDR3 bases are TGCGCCAGCAGCCAAGCGGGAGGGCCCCTGGTCAATGAGCAGTTCTTC. It specifies CASSQAGGPLVNEQFF.

This sequence joins TRBV6-5 and TRBJ2-1, with 13 bases lining up with TRBD2. CDR3 length: 14 residues. Per germline, CDR1 MNHEY and CDR2 SVGAGI. V lost 8 bases, J lost 6 bases, and 4 bases stayed unmatched. The CDR3 coding sequence is TGTGCCAGCCGGGGACTAGCGGGGACCAATGAGCAGTTCTTC. As protein: CASRGLAGTNEQFF.